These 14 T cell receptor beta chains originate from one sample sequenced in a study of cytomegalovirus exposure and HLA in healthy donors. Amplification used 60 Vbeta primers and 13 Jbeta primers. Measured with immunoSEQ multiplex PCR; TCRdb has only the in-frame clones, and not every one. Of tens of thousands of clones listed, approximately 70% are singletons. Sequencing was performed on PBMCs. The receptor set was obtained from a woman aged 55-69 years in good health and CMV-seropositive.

The CDR3 region has the DNA TGCAGCCCTAAGGGGGCTCAAGGCTACACCTTC. Amino acids: CSPKGAQGYTF. The chain employs TRBV20-1 and TRBJ1-2; 7 bases are shared with TRBD1. Germline CDR1 reads DFQATT; CDR2 reads SNEGSKA (reference sequence). The CDR3 is 11 amino acids.

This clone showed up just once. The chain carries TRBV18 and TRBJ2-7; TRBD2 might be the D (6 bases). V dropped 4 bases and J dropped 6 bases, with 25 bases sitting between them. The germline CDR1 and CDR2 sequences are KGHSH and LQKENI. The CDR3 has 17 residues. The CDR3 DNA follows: TGTGCCAGCTCACGTCCTGGCTCTCCCGGGGGTATCCTCGAGCAGTACTTC. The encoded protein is CASSRPGSPGGILEQYF.

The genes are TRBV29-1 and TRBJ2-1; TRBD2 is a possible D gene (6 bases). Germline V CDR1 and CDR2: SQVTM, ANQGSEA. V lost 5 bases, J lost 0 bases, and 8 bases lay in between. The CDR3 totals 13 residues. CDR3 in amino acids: CSVRGISYNEQFF. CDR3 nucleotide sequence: TGCAGCGTTCGGGGGATCTCCTACAATGAGCAGTTCTTC.

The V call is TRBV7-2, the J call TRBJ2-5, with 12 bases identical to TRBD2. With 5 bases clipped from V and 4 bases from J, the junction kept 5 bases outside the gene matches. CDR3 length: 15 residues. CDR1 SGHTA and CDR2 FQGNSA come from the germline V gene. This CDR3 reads CASSRVTSGGETQYF. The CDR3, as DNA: TGTGCCAGCAGCCGCGTGACTAGCGGGGGAGAGACCCAGTACTTC. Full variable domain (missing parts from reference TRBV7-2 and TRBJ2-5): GAGVSQSPSNKVTEKGKDVELRCDPISGHTALYWYRQSLGQGLEFLIYFQGNSAPDKSGLPSDRFSAERTGGSVSTLTIQRTQQEDSAVYLCASSRVTSGGETQYFGPGTRLLVL.

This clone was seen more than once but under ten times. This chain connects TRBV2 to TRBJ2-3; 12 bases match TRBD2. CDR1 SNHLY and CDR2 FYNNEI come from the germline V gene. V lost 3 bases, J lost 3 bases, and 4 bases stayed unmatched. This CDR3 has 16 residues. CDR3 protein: CASSESLAGGTDTQYF. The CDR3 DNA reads TGTGCCAGCAGTGAGTCACTAGCGGGGGGAACAGATACGCAGTATTTT.

Written as DNA, the CDR3 is TGTGCCAGCAGCCCCAGCCTGGGGACAGGAGGCTCACCCCTCCACTTT. Amino acid sequence: CASSPSLGTGGSPLHF. The chain joins TRBV5-6 to TRBJ1-6; 8 bases align to TRBD1. The CDR3 runs to 16 residues. Per germline, CDR1 SGHDT and CDR2 YYEEEE. V was pared by 4 bases and J by 10 bases, with 13 bases of the junction left unmatched.

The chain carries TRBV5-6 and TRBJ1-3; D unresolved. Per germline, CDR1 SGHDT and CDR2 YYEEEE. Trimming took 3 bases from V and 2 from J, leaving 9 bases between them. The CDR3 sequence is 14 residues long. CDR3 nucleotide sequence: TGTGCCAGCAGCTCGACGGGTACTGGAAACACCATATATTTT. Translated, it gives CASSSTGTGNTIYF.

CDR3 bases: TGCGCCAGCAGCCAAGAAACGGGGTCCGCAGGGGATAGCAATCAGCCCCAGCATTTT. Amino acids: CASSQETGSAGDSNQPQHF. The V gene is TRBV4-1, the J gene TRBJ1-5; tentative D call: TRBD1 (6 bases). From germline, CDR1 is MGHRA and CDR2 YSYEKL. The CDR3 is made up of 19 amino acids. Between the trimmed V and J ends, which lost 0 bases and 0 bases, there was a span of 18 bases.

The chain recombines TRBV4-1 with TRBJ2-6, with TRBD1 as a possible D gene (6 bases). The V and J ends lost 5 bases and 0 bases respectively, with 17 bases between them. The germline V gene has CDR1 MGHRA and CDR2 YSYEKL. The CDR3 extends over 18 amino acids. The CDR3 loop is CASSWTGGSFSGANVLTF. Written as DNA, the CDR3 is TGCGCCAGCAGCTGGACTGGGGGCTCTTTCTCTGGGGCCAACGTCCTGACTTTC.

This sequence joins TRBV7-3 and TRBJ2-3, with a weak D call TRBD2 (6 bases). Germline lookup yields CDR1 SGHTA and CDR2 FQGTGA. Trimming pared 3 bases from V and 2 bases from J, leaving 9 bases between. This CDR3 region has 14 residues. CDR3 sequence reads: CASSLGGLTDTQYF. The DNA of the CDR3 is TGTGCCAGCAGCTTGGGGGGACTCACAGATACGCAGTATTTT.

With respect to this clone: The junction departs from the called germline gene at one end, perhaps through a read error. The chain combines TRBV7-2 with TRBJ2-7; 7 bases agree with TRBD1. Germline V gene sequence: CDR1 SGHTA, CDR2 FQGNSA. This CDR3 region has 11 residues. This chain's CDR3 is CASSSGQNLHF. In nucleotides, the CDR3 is TGTGCCAGCAGCTCGGGACAGAACCTTCACTTC. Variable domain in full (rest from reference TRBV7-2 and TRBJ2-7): GAGVSQSPSNKVTEKGKDVELRCDPISGHTALYWYRQSLGQGLEFLIYFQGNSAPDKSGLPSDRFSAERTGGSVSTLTIQRTQQEDSAVYLCASSSGQNLHFGPGTRLTVT.

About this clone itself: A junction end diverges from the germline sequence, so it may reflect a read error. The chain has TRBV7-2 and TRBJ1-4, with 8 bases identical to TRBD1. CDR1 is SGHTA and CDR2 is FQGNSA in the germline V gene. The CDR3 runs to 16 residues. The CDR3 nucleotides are TGTGCCAGCAGCCCATCGATTGGACAGGGTGAAAGAAAAACTGTTTTT. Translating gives CASSPSIGQGERKTVF.

DNA for the CDR3: TGTGCCAGCAGCTTCGGGGGTTATGGGGTGAACGGGGAGCTGTTTTTT. Its protein is CASSFGGYGVNGELFF. The V gene is TRBV7-2, the J gene TRBJ2-2; tentatively, D is TRBD2 (6 bases). The V gene's germline CDR1 is SGHTA and CDR2 FQGNSA. This CDR3 region has 16 residues. The ends were cut back, 3 bases at V and 7 bases at J, with 18 bases in the middle.

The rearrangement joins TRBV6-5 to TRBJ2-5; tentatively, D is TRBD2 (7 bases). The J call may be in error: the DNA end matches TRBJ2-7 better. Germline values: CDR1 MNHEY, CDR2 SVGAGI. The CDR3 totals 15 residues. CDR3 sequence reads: CASSYSGGGSYEQYF. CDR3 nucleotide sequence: TGTGCCAGCAGTTACTCAGGGGGGGGATCCTACGAGCAGTACTTC.